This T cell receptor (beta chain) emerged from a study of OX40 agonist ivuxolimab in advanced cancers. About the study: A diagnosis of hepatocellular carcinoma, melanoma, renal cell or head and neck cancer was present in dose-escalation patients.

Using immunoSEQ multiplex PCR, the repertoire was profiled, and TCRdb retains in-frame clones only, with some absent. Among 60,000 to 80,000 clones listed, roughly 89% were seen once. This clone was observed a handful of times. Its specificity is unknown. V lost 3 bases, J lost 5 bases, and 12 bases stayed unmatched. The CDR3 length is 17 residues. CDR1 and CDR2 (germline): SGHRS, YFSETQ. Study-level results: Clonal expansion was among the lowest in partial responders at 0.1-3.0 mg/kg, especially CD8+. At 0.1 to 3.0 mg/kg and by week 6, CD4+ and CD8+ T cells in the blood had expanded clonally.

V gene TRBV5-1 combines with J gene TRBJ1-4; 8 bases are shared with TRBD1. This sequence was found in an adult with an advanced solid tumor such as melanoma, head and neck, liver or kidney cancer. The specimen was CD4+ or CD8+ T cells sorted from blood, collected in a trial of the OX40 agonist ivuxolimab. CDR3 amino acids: CASSSVGTGRGNEKLFF. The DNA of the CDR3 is TGCGCCAGCAGCTCCGTTGGGACAGGCCGGGGCAATGAAAAACTGTTTTTT. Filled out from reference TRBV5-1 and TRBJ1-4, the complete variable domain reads KAGVTQTPRYLIKTRGQQVTLSCSPISGHRSVSWYQQTPGQGLQFLFEYFSETQRNKGNFPGRFSGRQFSNSRSEMNVSTLELGDSALYLCASSSVGTGRGNEKLFFGSGTQLSVL.